This TCR beta chain was retrieved from a study of blood T cell repertoires in COVID-19. Study context: The United States, Italy and Spain supplied acute and convalescent COVID-19 samples. From T cells, B-cell-depleted T cells, or PBMCs came the material, which was cDNA or gDNA.

Sequencing used immunoSEQ multiplex PCR; TCRdb keeps in-frame clones, though not all of them. The profile shows a few hundred thousand clones, 87% of them singletons. V dropped 5 bases and J dropped 4 bases, with 24 bases sitting between them. There are 18 residues in the CDR3. Germline V CDR1 and CDR2: MNHEY, SVGEGT. Participant ages covered about 18 to 89 years across some 25 US areas. Either two negative PCRs, clearance, or symptom resolution qualified Cohort 3 donors as recovered. The TCR sequence derives from a woman in her 30s who had recovered from COVID-19. The specimen sequenced was PBMCs or T cells enriched from blood (not recorded which). The chain recombines TRBV6-2 or TRBV6-3 with TRBJ1-5; D is possibly TRBD1 (6 bases). The chain's CDR3 is CASSQTGIGIMDNQPQHF. The CDR3 DNA follows: TGTGCCAGCAGTCAAACAGGGATCGGGATAATGGATAATCAGCCCCAGCATTTT.